This TCR beta chain came from a study of human T cells and chemical hapten exposure. Unmatched junction bases numbered 8, after V lost 7 bases and J lost 5 bases. The CDR3 spans 13 residues. Germline CDR1 reads SGHRS; CDR2 reads YFSETQ. Authors' processing steps: Samples contained a median of around 89,000 TCRs, with a range of about 23,224 to 700,000. TCRdb itself ran the RACE reads through MiXCR, one entry per CDR3 protein. Here the V and J calls rest on TCRdb's processing, not on the authors' analysis. The sample has about 64,000 distinct CDR3 sequences, approximately 11% seen once. The sample's time point: patch test 3, about 24 weeks after DPC sensitization. Treatment defined: therapeutic diphenylcyclopropenone sensitization with weekly scalp DPC. This clonotype was seen ten or more times.

The sequences come from whole blood, collected in connection with sensitization to the hapten diphenylcyclopropenone (DPC). This clonotype was sampled from a woman aged 30 to 39 with alopecia areata. Some clones in this sample may be carry-over from other donors' samples. The chain joins TRBV5-1 to TRBJ2-7, with 8 bases fitting TRBD2. The DNA of the CDR3 is TGCGCCAGCTCAGAGCGGGAGTTCAACGAGCAGTACTTC. Translating gives CASSEREFNEQYF.